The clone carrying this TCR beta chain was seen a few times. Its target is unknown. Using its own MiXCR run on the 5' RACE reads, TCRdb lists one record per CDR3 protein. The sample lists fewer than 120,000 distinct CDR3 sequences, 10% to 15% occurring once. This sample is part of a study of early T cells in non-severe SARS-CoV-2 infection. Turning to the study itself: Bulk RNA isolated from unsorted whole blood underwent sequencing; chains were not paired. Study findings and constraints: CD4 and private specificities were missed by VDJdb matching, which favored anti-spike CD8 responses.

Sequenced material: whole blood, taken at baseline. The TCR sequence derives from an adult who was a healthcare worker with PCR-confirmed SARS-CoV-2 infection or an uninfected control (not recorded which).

For the CDR3, the DNA is TGTGCCAGCAGCCTACGCGTAAATCAGCCCCAGCATTTT. Residues: CASSLRVNQPQHF. This chain uses TRBV7-9 with TRBJ1-5; D is uncertain. The V gene's germline CDR1 is SEHNR and CDR2 FQNEAQ (reference sequence). V dropped 5 bases and J dropped 4 bases, with 9 bases sitting between them. The CDR3 is made up of 13 amino acids. Looking up the rest from reference TRBV7-9 and TRBJ1-5 gives the full variable domain: DTGVSQNPRHKITKRGQNVTFRCDPISEHNRLYWYRQTLGQGPEFLTYFQNEAQLEKSRLLSDRFSAERPKGSFSTLEIQRTEQGDSAMYLCASSLRVNQPQHFGDGTRLSIL.